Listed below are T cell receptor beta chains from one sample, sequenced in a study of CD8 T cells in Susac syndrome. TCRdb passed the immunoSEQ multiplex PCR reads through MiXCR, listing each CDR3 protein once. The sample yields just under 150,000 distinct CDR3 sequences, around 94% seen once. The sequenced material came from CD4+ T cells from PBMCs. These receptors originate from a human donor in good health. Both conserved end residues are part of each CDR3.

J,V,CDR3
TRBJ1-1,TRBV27,CASSFAGRAEAFF
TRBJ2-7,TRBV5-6,CASDRGSYEQYF
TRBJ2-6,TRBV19,CASNKQGSSGANVLTF
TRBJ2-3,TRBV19,CASSSRVPSTDTQYF
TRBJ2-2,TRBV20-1,CSARASGTGELFF
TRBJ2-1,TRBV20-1,CSAPGGGDNEQFF
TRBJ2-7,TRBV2,CASSGGWTGDREQYF
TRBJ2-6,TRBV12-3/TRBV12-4,CASSLRGFSGANVLTF
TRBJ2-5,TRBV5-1,CASSPRVTAQETQYF
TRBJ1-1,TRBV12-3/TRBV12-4,CASRTGTEDEAFF
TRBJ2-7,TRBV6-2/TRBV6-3,CASSKIAGGPREQYF
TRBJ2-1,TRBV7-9,CASSWGQNNEQFF
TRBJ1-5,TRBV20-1,CSAPLAGAVSGQPQHF
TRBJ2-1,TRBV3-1,CASSQGQAYNEQFF
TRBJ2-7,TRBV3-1,CASSLGTSGRGALGIYEQYF
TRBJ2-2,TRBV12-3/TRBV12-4,CASYPQGYTGELFF
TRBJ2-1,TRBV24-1,CATGSYNEQFF
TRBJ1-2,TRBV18,CASSLRGAVGYTF
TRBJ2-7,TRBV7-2,CASSSQGSLTYEQYF
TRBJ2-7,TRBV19,CASSITSGFSYEQYF
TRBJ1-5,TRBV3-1,CASSQDIQGVQPQHF
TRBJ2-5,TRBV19,CASSTDRGETQYF
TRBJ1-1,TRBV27,CASTLDPGATEAFF
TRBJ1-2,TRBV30,CAWMDVPAGAAKNGYTF
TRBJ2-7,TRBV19,CASSSIGGSEQYF
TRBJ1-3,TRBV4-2,CASSQVRTGRNTIYF
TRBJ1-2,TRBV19,CASSIDGDYGYTF
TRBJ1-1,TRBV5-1,CASSLGPQNTEAFF
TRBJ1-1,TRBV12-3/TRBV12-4,CASHKNTEAFF
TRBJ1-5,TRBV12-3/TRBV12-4,CASLSGTGDSNQPQHF
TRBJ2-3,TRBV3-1,CASSQGFGSTDTQYF
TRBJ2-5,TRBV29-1,CSVVGDRGRQETQYF
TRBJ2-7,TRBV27,CASSHTLGASGSYEQYF
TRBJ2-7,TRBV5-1,CASSLLGEGLAGNEQYF
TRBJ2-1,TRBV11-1,CASSYGTSGYNEQFF
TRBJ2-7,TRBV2,CASTRDRAYEQYF
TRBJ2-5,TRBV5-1,CASSVGTSGRTQETQYF
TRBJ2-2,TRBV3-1,CASRRTAGGPGGELFF
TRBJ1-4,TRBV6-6,CASSYRDGHEKLFF
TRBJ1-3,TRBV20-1,CSASSNSGNTIYF
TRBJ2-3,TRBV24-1,CATSDPRQTSTDTQYF
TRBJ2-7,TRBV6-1,CASSEASTAAGGEQYF
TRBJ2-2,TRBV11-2,CASSFNRVTGELFF